This TCR beta chain derives from a study of molecular identifiers for immune sequencing clone quantification. TCRdb ran MiXCR on the PCR reads and lists one entry per CDR3 protein. The profile covers roughly 71,000 distinct CDR3 sequences, with approximately 17% appearing a single time and 1.5% to 1.8% taken by the ten largest. Sorted inputs of about 20,000 to 1,000,000 cells, with 10%, 30% or 50% RNA, yielded naive CD8 libraries. The germline CDR1 and CDR2 sequences are MDHEN and SYDVKM. The CDR3 has 16 amino acids. V was shortened by 6 bases and J by 4 bases, with 19 bases between the two germline ends.

This clonotype was obtained from a human donor in good health. Some libraries in this study had Jurkat cell RNA spiked in. The sample was naive CD8+ T cells from blood, with Jurkat cell RNA spiked in. This sample's subset: FACS-sorted CD8+CD4-CCR7+CD45RA+ naive T cells. This rearrangement joins TRBV28 to TRBJ2-1; perhaps TRBD1 as D (6 bases). CDR3: CASSIDGTPPYNEQFF. CDR3 sequence (DNA): TGTGCCAGCAGCATCGACGGGACACCCCCATACAATGAGCAGTTCTTC.